The 25 T cell receptor beta chains listed next were all sequenced from one sample in a study of blood T cell repertoires in COVID-19. Produced via immunoSEQ multiplex PCR; TCRdb's table is partial and in-frame only. Of over 80,000 clones in the sample, 79% were seen once. The specimen was peripheral blood. The receptors come from a woman at least 80 years old with active or convalescent COVID-19.

The V and J genes are TRBV7-9 and TRBJ2-7; D is possibly TRBD1 (7 bases). Germline CDR1 and CDR2: SEHNR and FQNEAQ (reference sequence). V was pared by 5 bases and J by 0 bases, with 17 bases between. The CDR3 spans 16 residues. CDR3 protein: CASSIRRQGGSYEQYF. The CDR3 region has the DNA TGTGCCAGCAGCATCCGGAGACAGGGAGGCTCCTACGAGCAGTACTTC.

The gene calls are TRBV6-5 and TRBJ2-1; D unresolved. The ends were cut back, 5 bases at V and 3 bases at J, with 5 bases in the middle. The germline V gene has CDR1 MNHEY and CDR2 SVGAGI. CDR3 length: 12 residues. The CDR3 DNA reads TGTGCCAGCAGTCCCAGCTACAATGAGCAGTTCTTC. Translated: CASSPSYNEQFF.

The chain links TRBV6-6 to TRBJ2-1, with 10 nucleotides matching TRBD1. The trim removed 5 bases at V and 5 bases at J, leaving 3 bases unmatched. CDR1 and CDR2 from the germline V gene are MNHNY and SVGAGI (reference sequence). There are 14 residues in the CDR3. CDR3 DNA: TGTGCCAGCAGTACCGGGACAGGGGACAATGAGCAGTTCTTC. Protein: CASSTGTGDNEQFF.

The chain is built from TRBV14 and TRBJ1-2; TRBD1 is a possible D gene (5 bases). Deletions cut 4 bases from V and 5 bases from J, with 8 bases between. Germline V gene data show CDR1 as SGHDN and CDR2 as FVKESK. CDR3 size: 12 residues. This CDR3 reads CASSRQGYGYTF. The CDR3 DNA reads TGTGCCAGCAGCCGGCAGGGATATGGCTACACCTTC.

This chain joins TRBV6-5 and TRBJ2-3; 7 bases agree with TRBD2. Trimming cost V 3 bases and J 9 bases; bases outside gene matches: 15. Germline values: CDR1 MNHEY, CDR2 SVGAGI. This CDR3 region has 16 residues. The CDR3 here is CASSYRASGHLATQYF. The CDR3 nucleotides are TGTGCCAGCAGTTATCGTGCTAGCGGACACCTTGCCACGCAGTATTTT.

The rearrangement links TRBV27 to TRBJ1-5, with 9 bases matching TRBD1. This CDR3 has 16 residues. Germline CDR1 reads MNHEY; CDR2 reads SMNVEV (reference sequence). The V and J ends lost 5 bases and 4 bases, in that order; junction bases with no gene match: 9. CDR3 loop: CASSLGTGTRNQPQHF. In nucleotides, the CDR3 is TGTGCCAGCAGTCTTGGGACAGGGACCAGAAATCAGCCCCAGCATTTT.

This chain joins TRBV7-3 and TRBJ2-7, with a weak D call TRBD1 (5 bases). The germline gives CDR1 SGHTA, CDR2 FQGTGA. The CDR3 has 13 residues. Trimming pared 2 bases from V and 4 bases from J, leaving 9 bases between. This chain's CDR3 is CASSLFAGYEQYF. As DNA, the CDR3 is TGTGCCAGCAGCTTATTTGCAGGGTACGAGCAGTACTTC.

DNA for the CDR3: TGTGCCAGTAGTATAGGATTTTTGGGGGAGGGCCCAGCAGATACGCAGTATTTT. Translated, it gives CASSIGFLGEGPADTQYF. The V gene is TRBV19, the J gene TRBJ2-3; TRBD2 matches at 7 bases. V was clipped by 1 base and J by 4 bases; unmatched bases: 14. The CDR3 loop spans 18 amino acids. Per the germline V gene, CDR1 is LNHDA and CDR2 is SQIVND (reference sequence).

The chain uses TRBV7-2 and TRBJ1-4; the match to TRBD1 covers 10 bases. The CDR3 runs to 15 residues. The germline V gene has CDR1 SGHTA and CDR2 FQGNSA. The ends lost 6 bases at V and 7 bases at J; junction bases unmatched: 8. The chain's CDR3 is CASSWRQGASEKLFF. CDR3 DNA: TGTGCCAGCAGTTGGAGACAGGGGGCGAGTGAAAAACTGTTTTTT.

The rearrangement links TRBV4-3 to TRBJ1-1; perhaps TRBD1 as D (5 bases). This CDR3 has 15 residues. With 4 bases removed from V and 1 base from J, the gap between germline ends came to 13 bases. In germline, CDR1 is LGHNA, CDR2 YSLEER. CDR3 loop: CASSPTGGANTEAFF. CDR3 nucleotide sequence: TGCGCCAGCAGCCCCACCGGGGGTGCGAACACTGAAGCTTTCTTT.

The genes are TRBV7-2 and TRBJ2-3; possibly TRBD2 for D (5 bases). This CDR3 comprises 14 residues. Trimming took off 5 bases at V and 6 bases at J, with 15 bases between the two ends. Germline loops: CDR1 SGHTA, CDR2 FQGNSA. The CDR3 sequence: CASSPRTKRDTQYF. Here the CDR3 DNA reads TGTGCCAGCAGCCCCAGGACGAAGCGGGATACGCAGTATTTT.

The chain recombines TRBV19 with TRBJ2-2; D gene unclear. This CDR3 region has 14 residues. Trimming removed 3 bases at V and 1 base at J, with 6 bases between. Germline lookup yields CDR1 LNHDA and CDR2 SQIVND (reference sequence). The CDR3 spells CASSILRNTGELFF. The CDR3 DNA is TGTGCCAGTAGTATTCTCCGGAACACCGGGGAGCTGTTTTTT. Supplemented by reference TRBV19 and TRBJ2-2, the full variable domain reads DGGITQSPKYLFRKEGQNVTLSCEQNLNHDAMYWYRQDPGQGLRLIYYSQIVNDFQKGDIAEGYSVSREKKESFPLTVTSAQKNPTAFYLCASSILRNTGELFFGEGSRLTVL.

This clone came up once. The chain joins TRBV5-6 to TRBJ2-1; TRBD2 aligns across 10 bases. J was trimmed by 6 bases and V by 0 bases; bases with no gene match: 9. The CDR3 extends over 17 amino acids. CDR1 and CDR2 (germline): SGHDT, YYEEEE. In DNA form, the CDR3 reads TGTGCCAGCAGCTTGGGGGCCACTAGCGGGAAGGTCAATGAGCAGTTCTTC. Residues: CASSLGATSGKVNEQFF.

This chain uses TRBV5-4 with TRBJ1-2, with 7 bases identical to TRBD1. Germline assignment: CDR1 SGHNT and CDR2 YYREEE (reference sequence). The CDR3 has 15 residues. The junction had 10 bases not matched to a gene; V was cut back by 4 bases and J by 4 bases. The chain's CDR3 is CASSVGGGGSYGYTF. The CDR3, as DNA: TGTGCCAGCAGCGTGGGTGGAGGGGGCAGCTATGGCTACACCTTC.

The chain links TRBV2 to TRBJ1-2, with 7 bases that match TRBD1. CDR1 SNHLY and CDR2 FYNNEI come from the germline V gene. The V gene end was trimmed by 6 bases and the J gene end by 8 bases; junction bases not matched to a gene: 12. This CDR3 comprises 14 residues. CDR3 coding DNA: TGTGCCAGCAGGCGGGCCGACAGGGCTAACGGCTACACCTTC. As protein: CASRRADRANGYTF.

The V and J genes are TRBV19 and TRBJ1-5; D not resolved. V was pared by 3 bases and J by 0 bases, with 12 bases between. CDR1 and CDR2 from the germline V gene are LNHDA and SQIVND (reference sequence). The CDR3 is made up of 16 amino acids. The CDR3 protein is CASSIRGTYSNQPQHF. CDR3 coding DNA: TGTGCCAGTAGTATCAGAGGCACCTATAGCAATCAGCCCCAGCATTTT.

The chain carries TRBV6-6 and TRBJ2-1, with 11 bases identical to TRBD1. Germline CDR1 and CDR2: MNHNY and SVGAGI (reference sequence). The CDR3 is 16 residues long. V trimming: 0 bases; J trimming: 4 bases; junction bases outside the gene matches: 2. The CDR3 DNA follows: TGTGCCAGCAGTTACTCCGGGACAGGGGGGTACAATGAGCAGTTCTTC. This sequence encodes CASSYSGTGGYNEQFF.

This chain links TRBV18 with TRBJ2-5; TRBD2 matches 10 bases. The CDR3 is made up of 19 amino acids. Germline CDR1 is KGHSH and CDR2 is LQKENI. Germline trimming cut 2 bases from V and 5 bases from J; bases unmatched to any gene: 17. CDR3 sequence: CASSPTGGASGSVLETQYF. The CDR3 nucleotides are TGTGCCAGCTCACCAACCGGGGGGGCTAGCGGGAGCGTTTTGGAGACCCAGTACTTC.

The chain is built from TRBV5-4 and TRBJ2-3; the D is unclear. Looked up from germline, CDR1 is SGHNT and CDR2 is YYREEE (reference sequence). Deletions cut 1 base from V and 2 bases from J, with 11 bases between. The CDR3 extends over 15 amino acids. CDR3 region: CASSLSERYTDTQYF. The CDR3 DNA sequence: TGTGCCAGCAGCTTGTCTGAGAGATACACAGATACGCAGTATTTT.

This clone appeared a single time. The rearrangement uses TRBV11-2 and TRBJ2-7; TRBD2 agrees at 8 bases. CDR1 and CDR2 from the germline V gene are SGHAT and FQNNGV. J was trimmed by 7 bases and V by 5 bases; bases with no gene match: 13. The CDR3 covers 15 residues. The CDR3 coding sequence is TGTGCCAGCAGCCCCCTAGCGGGCCCCGCGGGAGAGCAGTACTTC. Encoded protein: CASSPLAGPAGEQYF.

This clone is a singleton in its sample. The chain uses TRBV12-5 and TRBJ2-3; D perhaps matches TRBD2 (6 bases). Germline assignment: CDR1 LGHNT and CDR2 FRNRAP. Trimming took off 0 bases at V and 0 bases at J, with 10 bases between the two ends. The CDR3 is made up of 16 amino acids. In nucleotides, the CDR3 is TGTGCTAGTGGTTTGGTAGTCGGGACTAGCACAGATACGCAGTATTTT. Translated: CASGLVVGTSTDTQYF.

This clone was observed a few times. The V gene is TRBV9, the J gene TRBJ1-2; 8 bases are shared with TRBD1. With V trimmed by 3 bases and J by 4 bases, 2 bases remained unmatched. Per germline, CDR1 SGDLS and CDR2 YYNGEE. The CDR3 extends over 13 amino acids. The CDR3 spells CASSGGQAYGYTF. The DNA for the CDR3 is TGTGCCAGCAGCGGGGGACAGGCCTATGGCTACACCTTC.

The chain uses TRBV28 and TRBJ1-5, with a possible D match to TRBD1 (5 bases). V was trimmed by 7 bases and J by 7 bases, leaving 20 bases between them. CDR1 is MDHEN, CDR2 SYDVKM, per germline. The CDR3 contains 15 residues. CDR3 in DNA: TGTGCCAGCACCTGGGCCAGGGCAAGTCTCCAGCCCCAGCATTTT. Its translation is CASTWARASLQPQHF.

The chain couples TRBV28 to TRBJ2-1; 13 bases align to TRBD2. This CDR3 contains 19 residues. Unmatched junction bases numbered 17, after V lost 6 bases and J lost 6 bases. In germline, CDR1 is MDHEN, CDR2 SYDVKM. CDR3 DNA: TGTGCCAGCAGCCCCGGGCGGGGGACTAGCGGGATAGGGCGCAATGAGCAGTTCTTC. It is translated as CASSPGRGTSGIGRNEQFF.

The chain carries TRBV27 and TRBJ1-5; D gene uncertain. Trimming left V 5 bases short and J 2 bases short, with 7 bases between. The CDR3 has 13 amino acids. Germline V gives CDR1 MNHEY, CDR2 SMNVEV (reference sequence). Here the CDR3 reads CASSRIGNQPQHF. The CDR3 DNA sequence: TGTGCCAGCAGTCGTATTGGCAATCAGCCCCAGCATTTT.